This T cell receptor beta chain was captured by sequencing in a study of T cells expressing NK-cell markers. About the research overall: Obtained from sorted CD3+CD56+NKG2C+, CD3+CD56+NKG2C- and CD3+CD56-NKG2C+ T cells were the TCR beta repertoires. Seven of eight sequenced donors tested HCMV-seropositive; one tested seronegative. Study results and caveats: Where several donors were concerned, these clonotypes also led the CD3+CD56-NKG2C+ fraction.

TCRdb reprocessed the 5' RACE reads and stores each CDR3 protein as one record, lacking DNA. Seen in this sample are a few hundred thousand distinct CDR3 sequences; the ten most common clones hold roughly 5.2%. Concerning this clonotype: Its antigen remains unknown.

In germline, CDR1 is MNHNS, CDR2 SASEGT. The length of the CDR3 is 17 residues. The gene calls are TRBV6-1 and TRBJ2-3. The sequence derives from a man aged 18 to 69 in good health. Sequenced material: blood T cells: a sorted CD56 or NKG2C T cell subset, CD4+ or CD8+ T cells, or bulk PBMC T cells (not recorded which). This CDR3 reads CASSVGWSAVGTDTQYF.